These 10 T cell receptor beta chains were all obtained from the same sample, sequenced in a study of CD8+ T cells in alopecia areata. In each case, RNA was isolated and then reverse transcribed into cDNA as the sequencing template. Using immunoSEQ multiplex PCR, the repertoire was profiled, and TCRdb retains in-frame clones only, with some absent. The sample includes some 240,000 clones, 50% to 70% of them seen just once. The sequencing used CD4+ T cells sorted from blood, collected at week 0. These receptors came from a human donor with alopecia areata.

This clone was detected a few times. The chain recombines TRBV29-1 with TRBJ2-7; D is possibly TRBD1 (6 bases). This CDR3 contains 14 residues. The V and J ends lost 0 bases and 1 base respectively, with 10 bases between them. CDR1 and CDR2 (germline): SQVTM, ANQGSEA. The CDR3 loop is CSVEDQGSSYEQYF. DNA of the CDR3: TGCAGCGTTGAAGATCAGGGGTCATCCTACGAGCAGTACTTC.

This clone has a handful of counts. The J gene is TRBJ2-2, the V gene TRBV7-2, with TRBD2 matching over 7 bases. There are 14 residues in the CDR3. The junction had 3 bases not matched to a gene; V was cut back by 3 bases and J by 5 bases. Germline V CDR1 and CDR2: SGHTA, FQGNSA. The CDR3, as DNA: TGTGCCAGCAGCTTTCAGCGGGGAACCGGGGAGCTGTTTTTT. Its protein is CASSFQRGTGELFF.

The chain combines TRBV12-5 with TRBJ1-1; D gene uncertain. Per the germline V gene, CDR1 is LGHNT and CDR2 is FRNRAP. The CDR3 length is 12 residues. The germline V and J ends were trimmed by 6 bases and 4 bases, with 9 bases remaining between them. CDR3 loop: CASGPDGTEAFF. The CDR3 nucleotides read TGTGCTAGTGGACCCGATGGCACTGAAGCTTTCTTT.

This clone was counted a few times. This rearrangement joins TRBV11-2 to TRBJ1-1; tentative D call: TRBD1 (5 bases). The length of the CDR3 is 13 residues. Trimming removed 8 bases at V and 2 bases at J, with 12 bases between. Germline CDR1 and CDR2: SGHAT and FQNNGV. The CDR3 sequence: CASGRGLNTEAFF. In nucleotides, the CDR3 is TGTGCCAGCGGGAGGGGACTCAACACTGAAGCTTTCTTT. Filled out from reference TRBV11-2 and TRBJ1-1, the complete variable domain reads EAGVAQSPRYKIIEKRQSVAFWCNPISGHATLYWYQQILGQGPKLLIQFQNNGVVDDSQLPKDRFSAERLKGVDSTLKIQPAKLEDSAVYLCASGRGLNTEAFFGQGTRLTVV.

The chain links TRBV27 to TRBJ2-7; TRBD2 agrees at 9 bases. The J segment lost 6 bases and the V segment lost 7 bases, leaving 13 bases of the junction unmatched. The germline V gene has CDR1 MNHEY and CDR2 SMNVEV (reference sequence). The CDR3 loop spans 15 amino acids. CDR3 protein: CASTTDVAGVSEQYF. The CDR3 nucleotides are TGTGCCAGCACCACCGACGTAGCGGGAGTTAGCGAGCAGTACTTC.

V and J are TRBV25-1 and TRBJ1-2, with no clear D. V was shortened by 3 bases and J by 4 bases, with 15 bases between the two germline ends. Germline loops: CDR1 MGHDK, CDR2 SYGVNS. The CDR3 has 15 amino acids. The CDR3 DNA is TGTGCCAGCAGTGACCACCGGGCCTCTTTCTATGGCTACACCTTC. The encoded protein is CASSDHRASFYGYTF.

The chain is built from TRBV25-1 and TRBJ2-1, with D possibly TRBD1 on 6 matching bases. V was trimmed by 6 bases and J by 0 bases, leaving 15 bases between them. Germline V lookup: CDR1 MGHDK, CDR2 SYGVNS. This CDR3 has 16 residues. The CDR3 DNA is TGTGCCAGCAGCCCCGCCCAGGGGAACTCCTACAATGAGCAGTTCTTC. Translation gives CASSPAQGNSYNEQFF. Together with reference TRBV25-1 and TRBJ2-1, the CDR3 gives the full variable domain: EADIYQTPRYLVIGTGKKITLECSQTMGHDKMYWYQQDPGMELHLIHYSYGVNSTEKGDLSSESTVSRIRTEHFPLTLESARPSHTSQYLCASSPAQGNSYNEQFFGPGTRLTVL.

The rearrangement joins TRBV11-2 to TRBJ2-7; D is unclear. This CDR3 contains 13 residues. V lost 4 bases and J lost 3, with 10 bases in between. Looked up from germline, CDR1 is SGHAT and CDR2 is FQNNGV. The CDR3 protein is CASSSTSLYEQYF. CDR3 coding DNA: TGTGCCAGCAGCTCTACATCCCTCTACGAGCAGTACTTC.

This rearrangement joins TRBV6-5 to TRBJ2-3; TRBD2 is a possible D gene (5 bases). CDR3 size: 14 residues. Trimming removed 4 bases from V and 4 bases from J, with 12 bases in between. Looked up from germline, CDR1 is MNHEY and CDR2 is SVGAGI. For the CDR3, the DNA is TGTGCCAGCAGTTCTCGAACCGGGGCAGATACGCAGTATTTT. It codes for CASSSRTGADTQYF.

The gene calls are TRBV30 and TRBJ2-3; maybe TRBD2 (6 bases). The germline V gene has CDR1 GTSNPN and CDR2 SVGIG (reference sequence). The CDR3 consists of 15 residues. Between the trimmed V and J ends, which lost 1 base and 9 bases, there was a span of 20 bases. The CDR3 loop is CAWSDLAPLAITQYF. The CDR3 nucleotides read TGTGCCTGGAGTGATCTAGCCCCACTAGCTATCACGCAGTATTTT.